A single sample gave rise to the 21 T cell receptor beta chains below, sequenced in a study of blood T cells in healthy people across ages. It was with a sample-barcoded 5' primer and a J-beta primer mix that a second PCR of roughly 7 to 12 cycles was run. Each CDR3 protein gets one entry after TCRdb re-called the 5' RACE reads with MiXCR. The sample lists a few hundred thousand distinct CDR3 sequences; over 45% were seen once. The sequencing sample was made of blood. The origin of the receptors is a man aged 55 to 70 in good health.

The genes are TRBV20-1 and TRBJ2-7; unclear D gene. The CDR3 has 12 amino acids. V lost 6 bases and J lost 4, with 13 bases in between. The germline V gene has CDR1 DFQATT and CDR2 SNEGSKA (reference sequence). CDR3 nucleotides: TGCAGTGCCGCGTGGGGATGGTACGAGCAGTACTTC. It translates to CSAAWGWYEQYF.

The genes are TRBV7-2 and TRBJ2-3, with 9 bases lining up with TRBD1. The CDR3 has 16 amino acids. Per the germline V gene, CDR1 is SGHTA and CDR2 is FQGNSA. V shed 2 bases and J 3 bases; nucleotides not matched to a gene: 6. In DNA form, the CDR3 reads TGTGCCAGCAGCTTAATCGGGACAGGGAAGACAGATACGCAGTATTTT. Encoded protein: CASSLIGTGKTDTQYF.

CDR3 sequence reads: CASSFQAIATDTQYF. In nucleotides, the CDR3 is TGTGCCAGCAGTTTCCAGGCCATAGCCACAGATACGCAGTATTTT. V is TRBV28 and J is TRBJ2-3; D gene ambiguous. V was clipped by 3 bases and J by 2 bases, with 12 bases between them. Per germline, CDR1 MDHEN and CDR2 SYDVKM. This CDR3 contains 15 residues.

The rearrangement uses TRBV10-3 and TRBJ2-6; D is possibly TRBD1 (6 bases). The V gene's germline CDR1 is ENHRY and CDR2 SYGVKD. The CDR3 spans 15 residues. V lost 4 bases to trimming and J lost 2 bases, with 9 bases between them. CDR3 sequence: CAISGGGTGANVLTF. The CDR3 nucleotides are TGTGCCATCAGTGGAGGGGGTACTGGGGCCAACGTCCTGACTTTC.

The CDR3: CASSSSRGPNTGELFF. The DNA of the CDR3 is TGTGCCAGCAGCTCCTCTAGGGGCCCGAACACCGGGGAGCTGTTTTTT. The chain couples TRBV11-3 to TRBJ2-2; TRBD1 might be the D (5 bases). This CDR3 region has 16 residues. V was clipped by 4 bases and J by 0 bases, with 12 bases between them. CDR1 SGHNT and CDR2 YENEEA come from the germline V gene.

This chain uses TRBV20-1 with TRBJ1-1, with D possibly being TRBD1 (5 bases). The V end lost 6 bases, the J end lost 1 base, and 9 bases lay between the germline ends. Germline CDR1 and CDR2: DFQATT and SNEGSKA (reference sequence). The CDR3 has 12 residues. The CDR3 reads CSAPGGNTEAFF. The CDR3 DNA sequence: TGCAGTGCCCCGGGGGGGAACACTGAAGCTTTCTTT.

The V gene is TRBV5-1, the J gene TRBJ2-7, with 7 bases matching TRBD1. CDR1 is SGHRS and CDR2 is YFSETQ in the germline V gene. CDR3 size: 13 residues. J was trimmed by 0 bases and V by 6 bases; bases with no gene match: 3. This CDR3 reads CASTQGDSYEQYF. As DNA, the CDR3 is TGCGCCAGCACTCAGGGGGACTCCTACGAGCAGTACTTC.

The chain combines TRBV20-1 with TRBJ1-5; D gene unclear. The V end lost 0 bases, the J end lost 1 base, and 10 bases lay between the germline ends. The V gene's germline CDR1 is DFQATT and CDR2 SNEGSKA (reference sequence). The CDR3 has 15 residues. In DNA, the CDR3 is TGCAGTGCTAGAGATCAGGTTCTCAGCAATCAGCCCCAGCATTTT. Its protein is CSARDQVLSNQPQHF.

Comment on this clonotype: This could be a read error, since a much larger clone is one nucleotide away. The V gene is TRBV20-1, the J gene TRBJ2-7; D might be TRBD2 (5 bases). The CDR3 spans 15 residues. The V and J ends lost 4 bases and 0 bases respectively, with 16 bases between them. Germline CDR1 is DFQATT and CDR2 is SNEGSKA (reference sequence). The CDR3 reads CSATEIGELSYEQYF. The CDR3 nucleotides read TGCAGTGCTACAGAGATCGGGGAACTCTCCTACGAGCAGTACTTC.

A word on this clonotype: One end of the junction is discordant with germline, which a read error may explain. This chain joins TRBV7-2 and TRBJ2-7; TRBD2 might be the D (5 bases). The J call is in doubt because the DNA end fits TRBJ2-1 better. Germline-derived CDR1 and CDR2 are SGHTA and FQGNSA. The CDR3 consists of 15 residues. The CDR3 nucleotides are TGTGCCAGCAGCTTAGAGGTAGCGAAGGGCAATGGGCAGTTCTTC. Translated: CASSLEVAKGNGQFF.

This clonotype came up a few times. The genes are TRBV20-1 and TRBJ2-1, with 9 bases aligning to TRBD2. CDR1 DFQATT and CDR2 SNEGSKA come from the germline V gene (reference sequence). The J segment lost 4 bases and the V segment lost 1 base, leaving 11 bases of the junction unmatched. The CDR3 contains 17 residues. The CDR3 here is CSARGITRTSVYNEQFF. CDR3 in DNA: TGCAGTGCTAGAGGTATAACGCGGACTAGCGTTTACAATGAGCAGTTCTTC.

This clonotype was counted ten times or more. The chain uses TRBV6-5 and TRBJ2-7; D is uncertain. V shed 7 bases and J shed 4 bases, with 17 bases lying between them. This CDR3 is built from 14 residues. CDR1 is MNHEY, CDR2 SVGAGI, per germline. In nucleotides, the CDR3 is TGTGCCAGCAAGGAAGGGAAGGCGCGATACGAGCAGTACTTC. It codes for CASKEGKARYEQYF.

On this clonotype: A much bigger clone sits one base away, suggesting this may be a read error. The chain combines TRBV12-3 or TRBV12-4 with TRBJ2-7; D is perhaps TRBD1 (6 bases). V lost 5 bases, J lost 3 bases, and 14 bases lay in between. The CDR3 extends over 14 amino acids. DNA for the CDR3: TGTGCCAGCAGTGTAACCGGGGACAACTACGAGCAGTACTTC. Translation gives CASSVTGDNYEQYF.

In its sample, this clonotype was seen a few times. The chain links TRBV25-1 to TRBJ2-7; D is unresolved. The germline gives CDR1 MGHDK, CDR2 SYGVNS. The length of the CDR3 is 10 residues. Trimming took off 3 bases at V and 3 bases at J, with 0 bases between the two ends. The CDR3 is CASSDYEQYF. CDR3 nucleotide sequence: TGTGCCAGCAGTGACTACGAGCAGTACTTC.

The chain recombines TRBV12-3 or TRBV12-4 with TRBJ2-5; D tentatively fits TRBD1 or TRBD2 (5 bases each). The assigned J gene may be wrong: the sequence end matches TRBJ2-7 better. The CDR3 contains 12 residues. CDR3 protein: CASSWGSYEQYF. In DNA, the CDR3 is TGTGCCAGCAGCTGGGGGAGTTACGAGCAGTACTTC.

V is TRBV20-1 and J is TRBJ2-3; D unresolved. There are 14 residues in the CDR3. Deletions cut 3 bases from V and 3 bases from J, with 13 bases between. Per the germline V gene, CDR1 is DFQATT and CDR2 is SNEGSKA (reference sequence). CDR3 bases: TGCAGTGCTAGCCCCCCCGTCCATACAGATACGCAGTATTTT. It specifies CSASPPVHTDTQYF.

This clonotype was seen repeatedly, ten times or more. CDR3 region: CASSQDLDGYNEQFF. CDR3 sequence (DNA): TGTGCCAGCAGCCAAGATCTGGACGGATACAATGAGCAGTTCTTC. The rearrangement uses TRBV4-2 and TRBJ2-1; no firm D call. Trimming cost V 0 bases and J 4 bases, with 10 bases left between them. The CDR3 extends over 15 amino acids. The V gene's germline CDR1 is LGHNA and CDR2 YNFKEQ.

The gene calls are TRBV11-2 and TRBJ2-1; possibly TRBD1 for D (5 bases). The CDR3 is made up of 14 amino acids. CDR1 SGHAT and CDR2 FQNNGV come from the germline V gene. The V end was cut by 5 bases, the J end by 7 bases, with 15 bases between. CDR3 sequence: CASSAQAAGNEQFF. CDR3 bases: TGTGCCAGCAGCGCTCAGGCGGCAGGGAATGAGCAGTTCTTC. The variable domain in full, with the rest retrieved from reference TRBV11-2 and TRBJ2-1, is EAGVAQSPRYKIIEKRQSVAFWCNPISGHATLYWYQQILGQGPKLLIQFQNNGVVDDSQLPKDRFSAERLKGVDSTLKIQPAKLEDSAVYLCASSAQAAGNEQFFGPGTRLTVL.

This clonotype was detected ten times or more. The chain couples TRBV20-1 to TRBJ1-2, with D possibly matching TRBD1 (6 bases). The V end was cut by 6 bases, the J end by 4 bases, with 12 bases between. The CDR3 length is 12 residues. In germline, CDR1 is DFQATT, CDR2 SNEGSKA (reference sequence). The CDR3 here is CSAAGEGYGYTF. The CDR3 DNA reads TGCAGTGCGGCAGGGGAGGGCTATGGCTACACCTTC.

The chain is built from TRBV10-3 and TRBJ2-3; 8 positions agree with TRBD2. The CDR3 extends over 13 amino acids. With 11 bases clipped from V and 1 base from J, the junction kept 5 bases outside the gene matches. Germline values: CDR1 ENHRY, CDR2 SYGVKD. The CDR3 DNA sequence: TGTGCCTCCAAACTAGCGGGCACAGATACGCAGTATTTT. Amino acid sequence: CASKLAGTDTQYF.

In its sample, this clonotype was seen a few times. The J gene is TRBJ2-7, the V gene TRBV29-1; D might be TRBD1 (5 bases). The CDR3 covers 12 residues. From germline, CDR1 is SQVTM and CDR2 ANQGSEA. Trimming left V 6 bases short and J 5 bases short, with 14 bases between. DNA of the CDR3: TGCAGCGTAGACCAGGGTTGGGACGAGCAGTACTTC. Protein: CSVDQGWDEQYF.